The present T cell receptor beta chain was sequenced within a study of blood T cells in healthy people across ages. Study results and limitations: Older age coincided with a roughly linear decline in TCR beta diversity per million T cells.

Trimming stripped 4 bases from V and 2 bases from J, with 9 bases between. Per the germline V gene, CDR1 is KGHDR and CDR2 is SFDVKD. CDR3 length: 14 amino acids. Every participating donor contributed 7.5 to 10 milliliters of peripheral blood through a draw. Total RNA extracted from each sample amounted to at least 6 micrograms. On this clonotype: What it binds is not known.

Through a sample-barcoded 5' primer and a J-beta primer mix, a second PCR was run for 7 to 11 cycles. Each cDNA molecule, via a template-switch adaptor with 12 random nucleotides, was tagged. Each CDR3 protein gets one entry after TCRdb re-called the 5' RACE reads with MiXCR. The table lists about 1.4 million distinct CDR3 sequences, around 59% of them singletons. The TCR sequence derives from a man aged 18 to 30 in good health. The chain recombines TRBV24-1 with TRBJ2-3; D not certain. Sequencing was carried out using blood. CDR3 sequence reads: CATSETEPTDTQYF. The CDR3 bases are TGTGCCACCAGTGAGACGGAGCCCACAGATACGCAGTATTTT.